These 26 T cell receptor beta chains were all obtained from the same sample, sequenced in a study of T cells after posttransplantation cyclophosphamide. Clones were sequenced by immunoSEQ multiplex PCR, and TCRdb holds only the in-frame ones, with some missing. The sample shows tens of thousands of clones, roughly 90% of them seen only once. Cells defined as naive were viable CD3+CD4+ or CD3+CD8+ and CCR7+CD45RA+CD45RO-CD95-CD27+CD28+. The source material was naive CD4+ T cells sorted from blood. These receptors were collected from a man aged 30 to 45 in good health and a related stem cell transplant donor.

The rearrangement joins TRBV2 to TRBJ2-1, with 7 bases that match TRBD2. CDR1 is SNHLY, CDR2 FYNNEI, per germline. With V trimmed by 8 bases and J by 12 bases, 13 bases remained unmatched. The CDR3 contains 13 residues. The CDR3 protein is CASPAGRTKMQFF. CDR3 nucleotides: TGTGCCAGCCCAGCGGGACGTACAAAGATGCAGTTCTTC.

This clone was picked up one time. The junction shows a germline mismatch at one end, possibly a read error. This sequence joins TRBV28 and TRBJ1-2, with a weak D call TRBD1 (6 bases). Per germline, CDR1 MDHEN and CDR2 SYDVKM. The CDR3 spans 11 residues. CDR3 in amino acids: CATAEGDKEFF. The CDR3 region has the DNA TGTGCCACCGCTGAGGGGGACAAGGAATTTTTC.

CDR3 region: CASSSRTSFPGELFF. The CDR3 DNA reads TGTGCCAGCAGCTCCAGGACTAGCTTCCCCGGGGAGCTGTTTTTT. This chain connects TRBV9 to TRBJ2-2; TRBD2 agrees at 8 bases. Germline assignment: CDR1 SGDLS and CDR2 YYNGEE. CDR3 length equals 15 residues. V dropped 4 bases and J dropped 6; count of bases not matched to a gene: 8.

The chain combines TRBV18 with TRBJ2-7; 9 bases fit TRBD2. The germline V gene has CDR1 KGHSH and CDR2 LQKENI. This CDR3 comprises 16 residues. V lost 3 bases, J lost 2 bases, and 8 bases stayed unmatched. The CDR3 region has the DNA TGTGCCAGCTCACCCCTAAGCGGGGGGACCGCCTACGAGCAGTACTTC. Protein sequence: CASSPLSGGTAYEQYF.

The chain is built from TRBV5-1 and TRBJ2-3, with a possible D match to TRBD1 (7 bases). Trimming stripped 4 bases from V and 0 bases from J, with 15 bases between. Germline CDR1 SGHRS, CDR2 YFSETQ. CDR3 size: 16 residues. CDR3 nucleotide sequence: TGCGCCAGCAGCGGAGGGACAGCCTCCAGCACAGATACGCAGTATTTT. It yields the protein CASSGGTASSTDTQYF.

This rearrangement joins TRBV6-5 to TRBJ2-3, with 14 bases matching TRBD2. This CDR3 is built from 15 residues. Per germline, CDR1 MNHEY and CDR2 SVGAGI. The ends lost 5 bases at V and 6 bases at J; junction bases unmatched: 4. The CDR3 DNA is TGTGCCAGCAGTAGACTAGCGGGGGGGCCTGATACGCAGTATTTT. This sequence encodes CASSRLAGGPDTQYF.

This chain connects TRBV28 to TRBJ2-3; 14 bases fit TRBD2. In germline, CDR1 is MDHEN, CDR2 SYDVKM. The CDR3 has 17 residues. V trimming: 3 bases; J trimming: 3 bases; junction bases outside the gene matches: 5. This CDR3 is CASSFSGLAGGTDTQYF. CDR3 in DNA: TGTGCCAGCAGTTTTTCCGGACTAGCGGGGGGAACAGATACGCAGTATTTT.

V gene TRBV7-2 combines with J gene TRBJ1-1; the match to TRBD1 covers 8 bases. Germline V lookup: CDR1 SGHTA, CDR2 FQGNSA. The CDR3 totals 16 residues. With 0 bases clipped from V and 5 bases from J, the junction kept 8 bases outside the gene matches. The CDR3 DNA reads TGTGCCAGCAGCTTAGCGGACAGGGCCCCTCGGACTGAAGCTTTCTTT. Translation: CASSLADRAPRTEAFF.

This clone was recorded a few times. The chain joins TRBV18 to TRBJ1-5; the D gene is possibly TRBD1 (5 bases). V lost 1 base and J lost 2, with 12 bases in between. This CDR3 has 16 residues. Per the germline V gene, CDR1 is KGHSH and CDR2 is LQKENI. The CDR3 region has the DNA TGTGCCAGCTCACCACGCAGGGCGGTAGGCAATCAGCCCCAGCATTTT. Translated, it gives CASSPRRAVGNQPQHF.

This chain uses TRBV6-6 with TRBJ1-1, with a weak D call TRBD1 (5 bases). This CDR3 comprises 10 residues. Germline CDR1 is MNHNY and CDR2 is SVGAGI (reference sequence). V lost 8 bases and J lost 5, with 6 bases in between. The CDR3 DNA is TGTGCCAGCCGGGGGACTGAAGCTTTCTTT. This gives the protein CASRGTEAFF.

Here the CDR3 reads CASSLVPQETQYF. The CDR3 DNA is TGTGCCAGCAGCTTAGTTCCACAAGAGACCCAGTACTTC. This chain joins TRBV7-2 and TRBJ2-5, with D unresolved. Germline V CDR1 and CDR2: SGHTA, FQGNSA. The CDR3 contains 13 residues. Between the trimmed V and J ends, which lost 1 base and 2 bases, there was a span of 5 bases.

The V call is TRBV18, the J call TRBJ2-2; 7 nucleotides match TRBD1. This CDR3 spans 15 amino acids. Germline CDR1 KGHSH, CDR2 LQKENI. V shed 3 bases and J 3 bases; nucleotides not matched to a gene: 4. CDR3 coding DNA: TGTGCCAGCTCACCCCGACAGGGAGACACCGGGGAGCTGTTTTTT. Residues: CASSPRQGDTGELFF.

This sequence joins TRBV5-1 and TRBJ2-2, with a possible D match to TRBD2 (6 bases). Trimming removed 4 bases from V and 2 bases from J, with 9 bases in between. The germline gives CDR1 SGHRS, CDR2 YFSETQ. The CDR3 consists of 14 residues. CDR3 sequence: CASSLGTNTGELFF. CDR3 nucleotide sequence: TGCGCCAGCAGCCTTGGGACTAACACCGGGGAGCTGTTTTTT. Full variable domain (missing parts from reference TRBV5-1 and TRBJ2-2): KAGVTQTPRYLIKTRGQQVTLSCSPISGHRSVSWYQQTPGQGLQFLFEYFSETQRNKGNFPGRFSGRQFSNSRSEMNVSTLELGDSALYLCASSLGTNTGELFFGEGSRLTVL.

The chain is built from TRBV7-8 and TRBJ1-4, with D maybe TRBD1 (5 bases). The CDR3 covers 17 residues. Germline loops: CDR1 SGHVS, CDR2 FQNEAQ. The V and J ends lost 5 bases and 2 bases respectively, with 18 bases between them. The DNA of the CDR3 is TGTGCCAGCAGCCCGACGGGACGGAGGGTCACTAATGAAAAACTGTTTTTT. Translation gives CASSPTGRRVTNEKLFF.

CDR3 sequence reads: CASSTLPGGNNNEQFF. Written as DNA, the CDR3 is TGTGCCAGCAGCACCCTACCAGGGGGCAACAACAATGAGCAGTTCTTC. The genes are TRBV9 and TRBJ2-1, with 8 bases identical to TRBD1. Germline-derived CDR1 and CDR2 are SGDLS and YYNGEE. The CDR3 is 16 residues long. Unmatched junction bases numbered 11, after V lost 4 bases and J lost 5 bases. Complete variable domain (other parts from reference TRBV9 and TRBJ2-1): DSGVTQTPKHLITATGQRVTLRCSPRSGDLSVYWYQQSLDQGLQFLIQYYNGEERAKGNILERFSAQQFPDLHSELNLSSLELGDSALYFCASSTLPGGNNNEQFFGPGTRLTVL.

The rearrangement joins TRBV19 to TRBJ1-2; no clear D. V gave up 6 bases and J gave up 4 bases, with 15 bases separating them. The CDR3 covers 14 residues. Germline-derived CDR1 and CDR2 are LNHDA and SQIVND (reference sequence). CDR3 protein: CASRGLFVGYGYTF. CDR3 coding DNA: TGTGCCAGTAGGGGCCTGTTCGTGGGCTATGGCTACACCTTC.

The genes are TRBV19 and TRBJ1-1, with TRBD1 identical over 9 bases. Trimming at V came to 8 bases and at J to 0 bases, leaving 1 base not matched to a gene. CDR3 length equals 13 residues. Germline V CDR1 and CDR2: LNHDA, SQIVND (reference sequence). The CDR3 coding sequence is TGTGCCAGTCGGGACAGGGTGAACACTGAAGCTTTCTTT. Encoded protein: CASRDRVNTEAFF.

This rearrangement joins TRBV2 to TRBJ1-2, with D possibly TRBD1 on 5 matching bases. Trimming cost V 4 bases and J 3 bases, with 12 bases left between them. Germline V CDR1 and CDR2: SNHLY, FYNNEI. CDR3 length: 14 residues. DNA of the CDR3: TGTGCCAGCAGTGCGTGGACAAGGGACTATGGCTACACCTTC. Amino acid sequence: CASSAWTRDYGYTF. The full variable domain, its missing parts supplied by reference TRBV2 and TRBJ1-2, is EPEVTQTPSHQVTQMGQEVILRCVPISNHLYFYWYRQILGQKVEFLVSFYNNEISEKSEIFDDQFSVERPDGSNFTLKIRSTKLEDSAMYFCASSAWTRDYGYTFGSGTRLTVV.

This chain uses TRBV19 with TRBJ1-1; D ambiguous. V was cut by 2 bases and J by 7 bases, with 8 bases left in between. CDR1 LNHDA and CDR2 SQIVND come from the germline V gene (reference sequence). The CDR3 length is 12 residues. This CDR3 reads CASSIRGGEAFF. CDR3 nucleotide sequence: TGTGCCAGTAGTATAAGAGGAGGTGAAGCTTTCTTT.

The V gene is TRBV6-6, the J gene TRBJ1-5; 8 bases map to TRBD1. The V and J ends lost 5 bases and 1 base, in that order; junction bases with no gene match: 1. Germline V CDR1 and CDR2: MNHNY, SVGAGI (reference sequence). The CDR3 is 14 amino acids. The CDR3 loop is CASSPGGSNQPQHF. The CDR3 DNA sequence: TGTGCCAGCAGTCCAGGGGGCAGCAATCAGCCCCAGCATTTT.

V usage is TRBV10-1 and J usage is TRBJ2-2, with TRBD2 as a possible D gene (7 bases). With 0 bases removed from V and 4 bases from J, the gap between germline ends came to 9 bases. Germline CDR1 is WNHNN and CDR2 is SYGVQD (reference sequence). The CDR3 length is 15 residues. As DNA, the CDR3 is TGCGCCAGCAGTGAGTCGAGGGGGGGCACCGGGGAGCTGTTTTTT. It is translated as CASSESRGGTGELFF.

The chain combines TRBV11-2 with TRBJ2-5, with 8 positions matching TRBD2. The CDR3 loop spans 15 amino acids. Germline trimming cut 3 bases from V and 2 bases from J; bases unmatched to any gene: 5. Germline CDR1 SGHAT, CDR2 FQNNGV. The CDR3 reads CASSFGGGPQETQYF. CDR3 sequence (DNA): TGTGCCAGCAGCTTCGGCGGGGGGCCACAAGAGACCCAGTACTTC.

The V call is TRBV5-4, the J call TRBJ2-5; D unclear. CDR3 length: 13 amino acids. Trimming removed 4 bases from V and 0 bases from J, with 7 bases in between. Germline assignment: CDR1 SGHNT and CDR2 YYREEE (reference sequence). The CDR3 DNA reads TGTGCCAGCAGCCCGGAGTACCAAGAGACCCAGTACTTC. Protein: CASSPEYQETQYF.

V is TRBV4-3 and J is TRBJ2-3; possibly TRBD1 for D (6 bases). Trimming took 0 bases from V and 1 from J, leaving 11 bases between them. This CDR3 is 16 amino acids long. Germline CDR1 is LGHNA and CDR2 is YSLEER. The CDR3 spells CASSQEHKGGTDTQYF. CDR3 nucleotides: TGCGCCAGCAGCCAAGAGCACAAGGGGGGCACAGATACGCAGTATTTT.

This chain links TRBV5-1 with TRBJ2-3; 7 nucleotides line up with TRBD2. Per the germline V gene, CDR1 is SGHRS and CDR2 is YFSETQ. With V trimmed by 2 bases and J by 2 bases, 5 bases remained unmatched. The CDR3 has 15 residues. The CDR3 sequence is CASSLAGTNTDTQYF. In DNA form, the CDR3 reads TGCGCCAGCAGCTTAGCGGGGACGAACACAGATACGCAGTATTTT. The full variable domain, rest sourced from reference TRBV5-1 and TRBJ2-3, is KAGVTQTPRYLIKTRGQQVTLSCSPISGHRSVSWYQQTPGQGLQFLFEYFSETQRNKGNFPGRFSGRQFSNSRSEMNVSTLELGDSALYLCASSLAGTNTDTQYFGPGTRLTVL.

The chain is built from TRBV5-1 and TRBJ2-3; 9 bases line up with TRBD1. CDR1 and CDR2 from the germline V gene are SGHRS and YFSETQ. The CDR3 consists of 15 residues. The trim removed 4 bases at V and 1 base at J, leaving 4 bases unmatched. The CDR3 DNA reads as TGCGCCAGCAGCGGGGGGGACAGGGGCACAGATACGCAGTATTTT. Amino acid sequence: CASSGGDRGTDTQYF. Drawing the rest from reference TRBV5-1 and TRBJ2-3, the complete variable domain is KAGVTQTPRYLIKTRGQQVTLSCSPISGHRSVSWYQQTPGQGLQFLFEYFSETQRNKGNFPGRFSGRQFSNSRSEMNVSTLELGDSALYLCASSGGDRGTDTQYFGPGTRLTVL.